Listed below are T cell receptor beta chains from one sample, sequenced in a study of T-cell memory formation after mild COVID-19. MiXCR was run by TCRdb on the 5' RACE reads, yielding one entry per CDR3 protein. This table has about 320,000 distinct CDR3 sequences, 13% to 15% appearing once. Sequenced input: PBMCs or a T cell subset sorted from them (not recorded which). These receptors originate from a man younger than 35 who had mild COVID-19 (a few samples of this study predate the infection). Cell type and time point are not known. The CDR3 runs from the conserved cysteine through the conserved F or W. The D gene is left open where the match is weak. The size of a clone is reported for some rows only, either as once, few or many, or as a class for expanded clones.

cdr3_length d_call j_call clone_size v_call cdr3_nt cdr3_aa
12 . TRBJ1-2 . TRBV20-1 TGCAGTGCACCATACAGGAACTATGGCTACACCTTC CSAPYRNYGYTF
15 TRBD1 TRBJ1-1 many TRBV7-2 TGTGCCAGCAGCTTTGGGGGACAGGGATTCACTGAAGCTTTCTTT CASSFGGQGFTEAFF
17 . TRBJ1-1 few TRBV4-1 TGCGCCAGCAGCCAGTGGGGGGATGGACAGAGGAACACTGAAGCTTTCTTT CASSQWGDGQRNTEAFF
13 . TRBJ2-3 few TRBV10-1 TGCGCCAGCAAGGGCGAGTGGGGAGATACGCAGTATTTT CASKGEWGDTQYF
17 . TRBJ1-3 few TRBV4-3 TGCGCCAGCAGCCAAGCTTTGACTACCGTCGTTGGAAACACCATATATTTT CASSQALTTVVGNTIYF
12 . TRBJ1-1 . TRBV29-1 TGCAGCGTTGAAGAGTCGGCGGGGGAAGCTTTCTTT CSVEESAGEAFF
19 . TRBJ2-3 few TRBV4-3 TGCGCCAGCAGCCAAGATCGGTTATTAGGGCAGGACTTCACAGATACGCAGTATTTT CASSQDRLLGQDFTDTQYF
15 . TRBJ2-2 few TRBV7-3 TGTGCCAGCAGCTCATCCCAGGGGGGCACCGGGGAGCTGTTTTTT CASSSSQGGTGELFF
12 . TRBJ2-7 . TRBV29-1 TGCAGCGTTGTGGGGGACAACTACGAGCAGTACTTC CSVVGDNYEQYF
15 TRBD1 TRBJ2-3 few TRBV7-9 TGTGCCAGCAGCGCGACAGGGGGAAGGACAGATACGCAGTATTTT CASSATGGRTDTQYF
13 . TRBJ2-5 few TRBV4-3 TGCGCCAGCAGCCCCGGACTGCTGGAGACCCAGTACTTC CASSPGLLETQYF
15 . TRBJ1-3 few TRBV4-3 TGCGCCAGCAGCCAAGATGGGCAGACCGGAAACACCATATATTTT CASSQDGQTGNTIYF
15 . TRBJ2-2 few TRBV20-1 TGCAGTGCTAGTCCACGGGACTCTAACACCGGGGAGCTGTTTTTT CSASPRDSNTGELFF
13 . TRBJ2-7 . TRBV6-2/TRBV6-3 TGTGCCAGCAGCCCCACAGGGAACTACGAGCAGTACTTC CASSPTGNYEQYF
16 . TRBJ1-5 few TRBV12-3/TRBV12-4 TGTGCCAGCAGTCCAGGGCCGAGAGGTAGCAATCAGCCCCAGCATTTT CASSPGPRGSNQPQHF
13 . TRBJ1-5 few TRBV4-1 TGCGCCAGCAAGGGAGGAGGGAATCAGCCCCAGCATTTT CASKGGGNQPQHF
15 . TRBJ2-2 few TRBV9 TGTGCCAGCAGCGTGGCGGGGCTGAACACCGGGGAGCTGTTTTTT CASSVAGLNTGELFF
14 . TRBJ2-7 . TRBV5-5 TGTGCCAGCAGCTTTCCTCTATGGGGAGAGGAGCAGTACTTC CASSFPLWGEEQYF
11 . TRBJ2-5 . TRBV21-1 TGTGCCAGCAATACTTCCGAGACCCAGTACTTC CASNTSETQYF
14 . TRBJ2-7 few TRBV30 TGTGCCTGGAGTGAGGGGCATCCTCTCCACGAGCAGTACTTC CAWSEGHPLHEQYF
13 . TRBJ1-2 . TRBV10-3 TGTGCCATCAGTGAGCGAAGTAACTATGGCTACACCTTC CAISERSNYGYTF
14 . TRBJ1-1 . TRBV10-3 TGTGCCATCGCGCCAATCTACGCGGACACTGAAGCTTTCTTT CAIAPIYADTEAFF
16 TRBD2 TRBJ2-1 . TRBV4-2 TGTGCCAGCAGCCGCGATCTAGCGGGGGGATGGAATGAGCAGTTCTTC CASSRDLAGGWNEQFF
13 . TRBJ2-5 few TRBV3-1 TGTGCCAGCAGCCTCCTAGACCAAGAGACCCAGTACTTC CASSLLDQETQYF
15 TRBD1 TRBJ1-2 few TRBV23-1 TGCGCCAACCCTAGGACAGGGCTTATTCCATATGGCTACACCTTC CANPRTGLIPYGYTF
12 . TRBJ2-2 few TRBV12-3/TRBV12-4 TGTGCCAGCGTCTGGTTAACCGGGGAGCTGTTTTTT CASVWLTGELFF
15 . TRBJ1-2 few TRBV5-1 TGCGCCAGCAGCGAACCGAGGGGTAACTCATATGGCTACACCTTC CASSEPRGNSYGYTF
12 . TRBJ2-7 many TRBV6-1 TGTGCCAGCAGTGGATTACTAGCCGAGCAGTACTTC CASSGLLAEQYF
15 . TRBJ2-1 . TRBV7-9 TGTGCCAGCAGCTTAGGTTGGAGTGAAGGGAATGAGCAGTTCTTC CASSLGWSEGNEQFF
16 . TRBJ1-1 few TRBV5-1 TGCGCCAGCAGCCGGACAACGGGTGAGGACGACACTGAAGCTTTCTTT CASSRTTGEDDTEAFF
15 . TRBJ1-2 many TRBV12-3/TRBV12-4 TGTGCCAGCAGTCCCGGCGAGGGTGGGGACTATGGCTACACCTTC CASSPGEGGDYGYTF
15 TRBD2 TRBJ2-5 once TRBV12-3/TRBV12-4 TGTGCCAGCAGTTTTCGAGCGGGGGGGCAAGAGACCCAGTACTTC CASSFRAGGQETQYF
14 TRBD1 TRBJ2-3 few TRBV6-2/TRBV6-3 TGTGCCAGCAGGGGACAGGGGACTTTAGATACGCAGTATTTT CASRGQGTLDTQYF
13 . TRBJ1-1 . TRBV29-1 TGCAGCGTCGGGACGTTCATGAACACTGAAGCTTTCTTT CSVGTFMNTEAFF
13 TRBD1 TRBJ1-2 few TRBV6-5 TGTGCCAGCAGGACAGGGGAGTGGTATGGCTACACCTTC CASRTGEWYGYTF
14 . TRBJ2-7 . TRBV20-1 TGCAGTGCTAGAGATAGGGGGGGCCGTTACGAGCAGTACTTC CSARDRGGRYEQYF
15 . TRBJ2-5 . TRBV29-1 TGCAGCGTTACGATGCCCCTTACCTCTGGAGAGACCCAGTACTTC CSVTMPLTSGETQYF
16 TRBD2 TRBJ2-3 . TRBV5-5 TGTGCCAGCAGCGGGGGGGAGCTTATGGGAACAGATACGCAGTATTTT CASSGGELMGTDTQYF
15 . TRBJ2-5 . TRBV5-6 TGTGCCAGCAGCTCCCGTCGCAGATACCAAGAGACCCAGTACTTC CASSSRRRYQETQYF
15 . TRBJ1-5 many TRBV9 TGTGCCAGCAGCGGGGGGGACGCCCCAATCCAGCCCCAGCATTTT CASSGGDAPIQPQHF
16 TRBD2 TRBJ2-1 few TRBV5-1 TGCGCCAGCAGCCCCTCGACTAGCGGGGCCTACAATGAGCAGTTCTTC CASSPSTSGAYNEQFF
16 TRBD2 TRBJ2-3 few TRBV5-5 TGTGCCAGCAGCCCCGGACTAGGGAAGAACACAGATACGCAGTATTTT CASSPGLGKNTDTQYF
13 . TRBJ1-1 few TRBV5-1 TGCGCCAGCAGCTCAGGGGTCCGGGTTGAAGCTTTCTTT CASSSGVRVEAFF
14 . TRBJ1-5 . TRBV5-1 TGCGCCAGCAGCGTAAGCGGTGATCATCAGCCCCAGCATTTT CASSVSGDHQPQHF